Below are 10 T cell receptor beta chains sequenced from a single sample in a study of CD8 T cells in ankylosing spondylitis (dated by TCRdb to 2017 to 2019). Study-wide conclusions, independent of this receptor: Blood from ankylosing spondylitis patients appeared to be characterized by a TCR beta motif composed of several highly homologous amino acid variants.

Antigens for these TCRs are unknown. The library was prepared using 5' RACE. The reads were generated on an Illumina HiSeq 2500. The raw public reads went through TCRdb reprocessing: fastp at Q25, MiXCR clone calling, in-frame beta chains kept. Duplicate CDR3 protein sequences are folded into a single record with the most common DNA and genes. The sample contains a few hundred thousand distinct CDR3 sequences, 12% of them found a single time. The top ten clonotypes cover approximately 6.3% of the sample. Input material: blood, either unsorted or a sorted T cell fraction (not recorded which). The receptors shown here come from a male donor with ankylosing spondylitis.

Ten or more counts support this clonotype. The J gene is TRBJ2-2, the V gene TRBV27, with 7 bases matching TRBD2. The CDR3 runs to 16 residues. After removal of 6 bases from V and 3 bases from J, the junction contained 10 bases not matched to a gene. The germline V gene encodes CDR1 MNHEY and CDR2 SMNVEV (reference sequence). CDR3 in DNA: TGTGCCAGCAGCCCCACCCCGGGAGGCCACACCGGGGAGCTGTTTTTT. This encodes CASSPTPGGHTGELFF.

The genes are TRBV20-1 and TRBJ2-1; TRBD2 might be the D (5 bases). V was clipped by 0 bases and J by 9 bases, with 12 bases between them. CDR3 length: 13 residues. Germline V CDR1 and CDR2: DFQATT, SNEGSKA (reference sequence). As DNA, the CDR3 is TGCAGTGCTAGAGATTTGGCTAGCAGTGAGCAGTTCTTC. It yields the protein CSARDLASSEQFF.

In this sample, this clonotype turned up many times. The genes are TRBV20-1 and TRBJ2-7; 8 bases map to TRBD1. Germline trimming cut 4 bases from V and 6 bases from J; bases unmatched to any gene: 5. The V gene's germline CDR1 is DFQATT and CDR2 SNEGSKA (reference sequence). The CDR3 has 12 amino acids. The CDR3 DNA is TGCAGTGCTAAGGACAGGGCAGGCGAGCAGTACTTC. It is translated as CSAKDRAGEQYF.

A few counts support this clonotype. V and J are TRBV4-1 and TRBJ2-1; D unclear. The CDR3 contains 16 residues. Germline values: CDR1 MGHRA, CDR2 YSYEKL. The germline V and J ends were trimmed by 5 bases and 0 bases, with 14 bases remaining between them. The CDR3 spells CASSENQVSSYNEQFF. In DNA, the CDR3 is TGCGCCAGCAGCGAAAACCAGGTTAGCTCCTACAATGAGCAGTTCTTC.

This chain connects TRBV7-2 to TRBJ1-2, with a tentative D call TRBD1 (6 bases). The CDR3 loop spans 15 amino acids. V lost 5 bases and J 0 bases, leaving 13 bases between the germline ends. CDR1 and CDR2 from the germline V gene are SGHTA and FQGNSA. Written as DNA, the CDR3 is TGTGCCAGCAGCCAGGCGGGACACTCTAACTATGGCTACACCTTC. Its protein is CASSQAGHSNYGYTF. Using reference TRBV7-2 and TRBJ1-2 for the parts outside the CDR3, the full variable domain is GAGVSQSPSNKVTEKGKDVELRCDPISGHTALYWYRQSLGQGLEFLIYFQGNSAPDKSGLPSDRFSAERTGGSVSTLTIQRTQQEDSAVYLCASSQAGHSNYGYTFGSGTRLTVV.

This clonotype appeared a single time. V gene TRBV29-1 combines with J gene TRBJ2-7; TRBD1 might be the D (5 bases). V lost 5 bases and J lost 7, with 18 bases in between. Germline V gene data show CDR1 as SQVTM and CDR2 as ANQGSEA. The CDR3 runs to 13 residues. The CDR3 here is CSVTIAGIGEQYF. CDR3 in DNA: TGCAGCGTTACGATTGCAGGGATCGGGGAGCAGTACTTC.

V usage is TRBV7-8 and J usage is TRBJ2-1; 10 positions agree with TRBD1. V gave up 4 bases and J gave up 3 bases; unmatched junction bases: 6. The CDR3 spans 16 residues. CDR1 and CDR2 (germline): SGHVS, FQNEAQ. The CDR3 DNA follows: TGTGCCAGCAGCTCACCGGGACAGGGGAACTACAATGAGCAGTTCTTC. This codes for CASSSPGQGNYNEQFF. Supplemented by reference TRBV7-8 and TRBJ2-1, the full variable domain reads GAGVSQSPRYKVAKRGQDVALRCDPISGHVSLFWYQQALGQGPEFLTYFQNEAQLDKSGLPSDRFFAERPEGSVSTLKIQRTQQEDSAVYLCASSSPGQGNYNEQFFGPGTRLTVL.

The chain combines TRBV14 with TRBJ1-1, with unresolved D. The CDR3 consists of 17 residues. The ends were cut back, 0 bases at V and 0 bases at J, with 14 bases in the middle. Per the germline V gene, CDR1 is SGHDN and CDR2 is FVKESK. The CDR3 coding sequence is TGTGCCAGCAGCCAAGATCCAGGAACGTTGGTGAACACTGAAGCTTTCTTT. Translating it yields CASSQDPGTLVNTEAFF.

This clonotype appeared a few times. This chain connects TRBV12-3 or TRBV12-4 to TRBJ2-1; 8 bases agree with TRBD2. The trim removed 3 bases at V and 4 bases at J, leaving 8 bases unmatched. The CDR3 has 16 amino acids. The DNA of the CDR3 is TGTGCCAGCAGTTTCTCGCGGGAGGCAGTGTACAATGAGCAGTTCTTC. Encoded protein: CASSFSREAVYNEQFF.

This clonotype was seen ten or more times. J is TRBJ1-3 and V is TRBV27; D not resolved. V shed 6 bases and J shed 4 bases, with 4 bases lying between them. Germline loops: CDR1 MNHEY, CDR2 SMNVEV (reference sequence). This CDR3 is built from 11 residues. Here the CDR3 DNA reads TGTGCCAGCAGAGACGGAAACACCATATATTTT. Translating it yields CASRDGNTIYF.